Here is one T cell receptor (beta chain) with its context. Its specificity is not known. V dropped 6 bases and J dropped 5; count of bases not matched to a gene: 5. The CDR3 totals 13 residues. CDR1 and CDR2 (germline): MNHEY, SVGAGI. This sample is part of a study of OX40 agonist ivuxolimab in advanced cancers. Study-wide context: As their treatment, patients were administered ivuxolimab, an agonistic anti-OX40 (CD134) antibody. Points from the study as a whole: CD8+ T cells showed, on average, more clonal expansion than CD4+ cells. CD4+ and CD8+ blood T cells expanded clonally by week 6 at 0.1 to 3.0 mg/kg.

The method was immunoSEQ multiplex PCR; TCRdb's version includes in-frame clones alone and lacks a portion of them. The sample includes roughly 97,000 clones, 85% to 90% seen only once; the top ten take more than 5%. Here the sequenced sample was CD4+ or CD8+ T cells sorted from blood, taken in a trial of the OX40 agonist ivuxolimab. This clonotype was obtained from an adult with an advanced solid tumor such as melanoma, head and neck, liver or kidney cancer. This sequence joins TRBV6-5 and TRBJ2-7; TRBD2 matches 9 bases. Written as DNA, the CDR3 is TGTGCCAGCAGAAGGGGACTAGCCAACGAGCAGTACTTC. Its translation is CASRRGLANEQYF.